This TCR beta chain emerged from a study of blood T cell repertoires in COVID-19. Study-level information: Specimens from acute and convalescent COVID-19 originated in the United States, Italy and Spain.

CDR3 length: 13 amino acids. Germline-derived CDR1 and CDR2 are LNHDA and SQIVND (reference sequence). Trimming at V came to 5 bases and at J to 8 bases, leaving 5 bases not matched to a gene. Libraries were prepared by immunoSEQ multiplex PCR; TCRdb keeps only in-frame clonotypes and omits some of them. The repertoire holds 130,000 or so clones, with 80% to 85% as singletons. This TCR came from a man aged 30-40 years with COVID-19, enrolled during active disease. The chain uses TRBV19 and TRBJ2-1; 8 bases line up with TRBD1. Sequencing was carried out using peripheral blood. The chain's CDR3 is CASSANRGDEQFF. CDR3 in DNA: TGTGCCAGTAGTGCAAACAGGGGGGATGAGCAGTTCTTC. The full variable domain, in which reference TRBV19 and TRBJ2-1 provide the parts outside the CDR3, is DGGITQSPKYLFRKEGQNVTLSCEQNLNHDAMYWYRQDPGQGLRLIYYSQIVNDFQKGDIAEGYSVSREKKESFPLTVTSAQKNPTAFYLCASSANRGDEQFFGPGTRLTVL.